The sequence of this TCR beta chain was determined in a study of T cell responses to AZD1222 COVID-19 vaccine. Study-wide background: Pooled together were second doses at about 4 or about 12 weeks. Findings of the study overall: A reported finding is that nearly half of spike-specific TCRs target unmutated variant regions. Among those given AZD1222, only 6 or 7 were seropositive at baseline. CD4 TCRs associated with vaccination spanned spike, dominating at 160-218 and 743-854.

V lost 0 bases, J lost 1 base, and 10 bases lay in between. The V gene's germline CDR1 is MGHRA and CDR2 YSYEKL. The CDR3 covers 16 residues. For this clone: As yet, its antigen is unknown.

Profiling relied on immunoSEQ multiplex PCR, and the TCRdb table lists in-frame clones only, not all of them. The sample records roughly 120,000 clones, approximately 90% being singletons. This sequence was found in an adult in good health. The material was peripheral blood, obtained on day 0 of AZD1222 vaccination. This chain links TRBV4-1 with TRBJ2-1; D unresolved. The DNA for the CDR3 is TGCGCCAGCAGCCAAGATCCCGGAGTATCCTACAATGAGCAGTTCTTC. It specifies CASSQDPGVSYNEQFF.